Given below is one T cell receptor delta chain in context. TCRdb repeated clone calling on the RT-PCR reads with CATT. This table holds 88 delta-chain clones. These data are taken from a study of gamma-delta T cells after stem cell transplantation. J was trimmed by 0 bases and V by 0 bases; bases with no gene match: 6. Per the germline V gene, CDR1 is GEAIGNYY and CDR2 is EKD. CDR3 size: 18 residues. Sequencing was performed on gamma-delta T cells. The receptor was derived from a human donor. It is not recorded whose cells these are; they may come from a transplant donor. This table probably holds off-target reads from a library built for another chain. This sequence joins TRDV2 and TRDJ1; 13 bases fit TRDD3. CDR3 region: CACDTLLGDTPYTDKLIF. The CDR3 DNA is TGTGCCTGTGACACCCTACTGGGGGATACGCCTTACACCGATAAACTCATCTTT.